One T cell receptor (beta chain) is described in this entry. Its antigen is as yet unknown. Via MiXCR, TCRdb re-called the RT-PCR reads, giving one row per CDR3 protein. The sample lists 600,000 to 850,000 distinct CDR3 sequences; roughly 15% were seen once. This entry comes from a study of response to subunit inactivated influenza vaccine. Study results and limitations: The authors offered the suggestion that each seasonal influenza vaccination recruits few new T cells.

With 5 bases removed from V and 1 base from J, the gap between germline ends came to 15 bases. The CDR3 runs 15 residues. The germline CDR1 and CDR2 sequences are SSHAT and FNYEAQ (reference sequence). The chain carries TRBV7-7 and TRBJ2-7; D is possibly TRBD2 (6 bases). Here the sequenced sample was PBMCs from blood, taken roughly 15 days before vaccination. The TCR comes from a man aged 50-60 years who received an inactivated influenza vaccine. CDR3 in DNA: TGTGCCAGCAGCCCAGCACCGGGACTTTCCTACGAGCAGTACTTC. Protein sequence: CASSPAPGLSYEQYF. Looking up the rest from reference TRBV7-7 and TRBJ2-7 gives the full variable domain: GAGVSQSPRYKVTKRGQDVTLRCDPISSHATLYWYQQALGQGPEFLTYFNYEAQPDKSGLPSDRFSAERPEGSISTLTIQRTEQRDSAMYRCASSPAPGLSYEQYFGPGTRLTVT.